A single sample is the source of the 21 T cell receptor beta chains below, sequenced in a study of T cells in Graves' hyperthyroidism and ophthalmopathy. The CDR3 regions of TCR beta were amplified from RNA transcripts. A first-round RT-PCR of the TCR CDR3 used the HTBI primer set. TCRdb re-called the multiplex PCR reads through MiXCR, storing one row per CDR3 protein. The table records 200,000 to 250,000 distinct CDR3 sequences, 17% of them present only once. The specimen was blood. These receptors all stem from a man in his forties or fifties with Graves' hyperthyroidism.

This clonotype was seen many times. The chain joins TRBV3-1 to TRBJ2-7; perhaps TRBD2 as D (6 bases). The V and J ends lost 2 bases and 6 bases respectively, with 17 bases between them. The CDR3 length is 15 residues. Per germline, CDR1 LGHDT and CDR2 YNNKEL (reference sequence). CDR3 loop: CASSQLGGLPSEQYF. In nucleotides, the CDR3 is TGTGCCAGCAGCCAACTCGGGGGTCTTCCCTCCGAGCAGTACTTC.

This clonotype has a handful of counts. This chain uses TRBV19 with TRBJ2-5, with 7 bases lining up with TRBD1. The CDR3 consists of 15 residues. V dropped 6 bases and J dropped 1; count of bases not matched to a gene: 8. Germline loops: CDR1 LNHDA, CDR2 SQIVND (reference sequence). CDR3 nucleotides: TGTGCCAGTAGGCCAAACAGGGGCGCCCAAGAGACCCAGTACTTC. This encodes CASRPNRGAQETQYF.

This clonotype was recorded many times. The genes are TRBV12-3 or TRBV12-4 and TRBJ2-7; 9 bases map to TRBD1. The V segment lost 6 bases and the J segment 2 bases; nucleotides outside the gene matches: 2. The CDR3 is 13 amino acids. The CDR3 spells CASSGQGPYEQYF. The CDR3 nucleotides read TGTGCCAGCAGCGGACAGGGGCCCTACGAGCAGTACTTC.

CDR3 sequence reads: CASSSGTGGQETQYF. DNA of the CDR3: TGCGCCAGCAGCTCCGGGACAGGGGGCCAAGAGACCCAGTACTTC. V is TRBV5-1 and J is TRBJ2-5; 11 bases align to TRBD1. The J segment lost 1 base and the V segment lost 3 bases, leaving 2 bases of the junction unmatched. Germline V CDR1 and CDR2: SGHRS, YFSETQ. The CDR3 contains 15 residues. The full variable domain, in which reference TRBV5-1 and TRBJ2-5 provide the parts outside the CDR3, is KAGVTQTPRYLIKTRGQQVTLSCSPISGHRSVSWYQQTPGQGLQFLFEYFSETQRNKGNFPGRFSGRQFSNSRSEMNVSTLELGDSALYLCASSSGTGGQETQYFGPGTRLLVL.

V usage is TRBV4-3 and J usage is TRBJ2-3; D is unresolved. Germline loops: CDR1 LGHNA, CDR2 YSLEER. The CDR3 length is 15 residues. Between the trimmed V and J ends, which lost 0 bases and 6 bases, there was a span of 13 bases. The CDR3 loop reads CASSQDKAFIDTQYF. As DNA, the CDR3 is TGCGCCAGCAGCCAAGATAAGGCCTTCATCGATACGCAGTATTTT.

The count of this clonotype is one. A much more abundant neighbour one base away suggests this may be a read error. V is TRBV5-1 and J is TRBJ2-1; D is tentatively TRBD1 or TRBD2 (5 bases each). The CDR3 is made up of 15 amino acids. Germline CDR1 SGHRS, CDR2 YFSETQ. V was clipped by 9 bases and J by 9 bases, with 25 bases between them. The CDR3: CATALGEPSRREQFF. The CDR3 bases are TGCGCCACCGCCCTGGGGGAACCTAGCCGTCGTGAGCAGTTCTTC.

This clonotype was detected ten times or more. The chain has TRBV12-5 and TRBJ1-2; no clear D. The CDR3 extends over 14 amino acids. V lost 2 bases and J lost 2, with 9 bases in between. Germline V gives CDR1 LGHNT, CDR2 FRNRAP. Here the CDR3 DNA reads TGTGCTAGTGGTTTGAAGAGGGTGAACTATGGCTACACCTTC. Amino acids: CASGLKRVNYGYTF.

On this clonotype itself: A much larger clonotype is one base distant, so this may be a read error. The rearrangement joins TRBV6-1 to TRBJ2-3; tentatively, D is TRBD1 or TRBD2 (6 bases each). CDR1 is MNHNS and CDR2 is SASEGT in the germline V gene. This CDR3 contains 16 residues. CDR3: CATSRGALRGTGTQYF. DNA of the CDR3: TGTGCCACCTCGAGGGGGGCCTTACGAGGCACAGGTACGCAGTATTTT.

The CDR3 region is CSARPPTGDFEQYF. In DNA form, the CDR3 reads TGCAGTGCTAGACCACCGACAGGGGATTTCGAGCAGTACTTC. The chain links TRBV20-1 to TRBJ2-7, with 8 positions matching TRBD1. V was clipped by 2 bases and J by 6 bases; unmatched bases: 9. This CDR3 has 14 residues. Germline V lookup: CDR1 DFQATT, CDR2 SNEGSKA (reference sequence).

This clonotype was recorded many times. The chain couples TRBV28 to TRBJ2-7; TRBD2 matches 9 bases. Looked up from germline, CDR1 is MDHEN and CDR2 is SYDVKM. With 2 bases clipped from V and 0 bases from J, the junction kept 2 bases outside the gene matches. This CDR3 is built from 15 residues. The CDR3 DNA reads TGTGCCAGCAGTTTAGAACTAGCGGGCTCCTACGAGCAGTACTTC. Amino acids: CASSLELAGSYEQYF.

This clonotype was seen ten or more times. The V gene is TRBV15, the J gene TRBJ1-3, with D possibly TRBD1 on 6 matching bases. V was shortened by 9 bases and J by 0 bases, with 15 bases between the two germline ends. Germline V lookup: CDR1 LNHNV, CDR2 YYDKDF (reference sequence). The CDR3 is 15 residues long. For the CDR3, the DNA is TGTGCCACAAGACCGGGACATACCTCTGGAAACACCATATATTTT. This encodes CATRPGHTSGNTIYF.

The gene calls are TRBV7-9 and TRBJ1-2, with D uncertain. The V gene lost 1 base and the J gene lost 8 bases, with 11 bases spanning the gap. CDR1 and CDR2 from the germline V gene are SEHNR and FQNEAQ (reference sequence). The CDR3 is 13 residues long. CDR3 sequence: CASSLEPEEGYTF. The DNA for the CDR3 is TGTGCCAGCAGCTTAGAGCCAGAGGAAGGCTACACCTTC.

Comments on this clonotype: One end of the junction varies from germline; a read error may be responsible. The chain couples TRBV28 to TRBJ1-1, with a possible D match to TRBD1 (6 bases). The CDR3 spans 15 residues. Germline V gives CDR1 MDHEN, CDR2 SYDVKM. CDR3 nucleotide sequence: TGTCCCAGCAGTTTCGATGGGGGCAGTAACCCTGAAGCTTTCTTT. This translates into CPSSFDGGSNPEAFF.

This clonotype has ten or more counts. J is TRBJ2-2 and V is TRBV3-1; 8 nucleotides align to TRBD2. CDR3 length equals 15 residues. V dropped 4 bases and J dropped 6; count of bases not matched to a gene: 7. Germline V gene sequence: CDR1 LGHDT, CDR2 YNNKEL (reference sequence). CDR3 in DNA: TGTGCCAGCAGCCTCCGTAGCGGGACCCCCGGGGAGCTGTTTTTT. This codes for CASSLRSGTPGELFF. The full variable domain, with the rest looked up from reference TRBV3-1 and TRBJ2-2, is DTAVSQTPKYLVTQMGNDKSIKCEQNLGHDTMYWYKQDSKKFLKIMFSYNNKELIINETVPNRFSPKSPDKAHLNLHINSLELGDSAVYFCASSLRSGTPGELFFGEGSRLTVL.

The sample holds many counts of this clonotype. J is TRBJ2-3 and V is TRBV18; 8 nucleotides agree with TRBD2. Germline V CDR1 and CDR2: KGHSH, LQKENI. This CDR3 has 15 amino acids. V trimming: 1 base; J trimming: 2 bases; junction bases outside the gene matches: 2. The CDR3 loop is CASSPLGLDTDTQYF. In DNA form, the CDR3 reads TGTGCCAGCTCACCACTGGGACTAGACACAGATACGCAGTATTTT.

This chain connects TRBV6-2 or TRBV6-3 to TRBJ1-2; TRBD1 might be the D (6 bases). This CDR3 region has 13 residues. V was shortened by 2 bases and J by 8 bases, with 12 bases between the two germline ends. The germline V gene encodes CDR1 MNHEY and CDR2 SVGEGT. CDR3 sequence: CASSYPQGSGYTF. The DNA of the CDR3 is TGTGCCAGCAGTTACCCACAGGGAAGCGGCTACACCTTC.

The CDR3 protein is CATSRDYGANVLTF. The CDR3 nucleotides read TGTGCCACCAGCAGAGACTATGGGGCCAACGTCCTGACTTTC. The J gene is TRBJ2-6, the V gene TRBV15, with D uncertain. V lost 0 bases to trimming and J lost 3 bases, with 3 bases between them. This CDR3 contains 14 residues. In germline, CDR1 is LNHNV, CDR2 YYDKDF (reference sequence).

The gene calls are TRBV10-3 and TRBJ2-1; TRBD2 agrees at 8 bases. Germline loops: CDR1 ENHRY, CDR2 SYGVKD. The length of the CDR3 is 13 residues. Trimming at V came to 10 bases and at J to 8 bases, leaving 10 bases not matched to a gene. The CDR3: CASRLAPIDEQFF. In nucleotides, the CDR3 is TGTGCCAGCCGACTAGCGCCTATAGATGAGCAGTTCTTC.

This clonotype was seen a handful of times. The V gene is TRBV18, the J gene TRBJ2-7, with 8 bases matching TRBD1. V trimming: 4 bases; J trimming: 6 bases; junction bases outside the gene matches: 11. Germline V gene lookup returns CDR1 KGHSH and CDR2 LQKENI. The CDR3 runs 15 residues. CDR3 sequence: CASSLNPGTGSEQYF. In DNA form, the CDR3 reads TGTGCCAGCTCACTAAACCCCGGGACAGGTTCCGAGCAGTACTTC.

This clonotype came up a few times. The rearrangement links TRBV6-1 to TRBJ2-5; 11 bases map to TRBD2. Per the germline V gene, CDR1 is MNHNS and CDR2 is SASEGT. This CDR3 region has 16 residues. V dropped 5 bases and J dropped 1; count of bases not matched to a gene: 6. CDR3 sequence (DNA): TGTGCCAGCAGTAAAATCGGGACTAGCGGCCAAGAGACCCAGTACTTC. As protein: CASSKIGTSGQETQYF.

The chain recombines TRBV20-1 with TRBJ2-1; a weak D match, TRBD2 (6 bases). The CDR3 sequence is 14 residues long. V lost 3 bases and J lost 2, with 11 bases in between. From germline, CDR1 is DFQATT and CDR2 SNEGSKA (reference sequence). For the CDR3, the DNA is TGCAGTGCTAGCACGGGAGACCCCTACAATGAGCAGTTCTTC. Translated: CSASTGDPYNEQFF.